This T cell receptor beta chain came from a study of cytotoxic CD8 clonotypes in ibrutinib-treated CLL. Study context: Some 25 partial and 2 complete responses; at median approximately 68 months, about 14 remitted, roughly 12 progressed. Study-level results: Patients had baseline clonality above age-matched healthy donors, and this clonality moved with circulating CD8+ T-cell counts.

Clones were sequenced by immunoSEQ multiplex PCR, and TCRdb holds only the in-frame ones, with some missing. The sample lists 100,000 to 150,000 clones, 80% to 90% occurring once. Trimming cost V 7 bases and J 4 bases, with 14 bases left between them. From germline, CDR1 is LNHDA and CDR2 SQIVND (reference sequence). This CDR3 is built from 14 residues. A single count supports this clone. The antigen is unknown. The receptor's source is a human donor with chronic lymphocytic leukemia. Sequenced material: PBMCs, taken after 24 months of ibrutinib treatment. The V gene is TRBV19, the J gene TRBJ1-5, with D perhaps matching TRBD1 (6 bases). This CDR3 reads CASKGADRNQPQHF. CDR3 DNA sequence: TGTGCCAGTAAAGGCGCGGACAGAAATCAGCCCCAGCATTTT.